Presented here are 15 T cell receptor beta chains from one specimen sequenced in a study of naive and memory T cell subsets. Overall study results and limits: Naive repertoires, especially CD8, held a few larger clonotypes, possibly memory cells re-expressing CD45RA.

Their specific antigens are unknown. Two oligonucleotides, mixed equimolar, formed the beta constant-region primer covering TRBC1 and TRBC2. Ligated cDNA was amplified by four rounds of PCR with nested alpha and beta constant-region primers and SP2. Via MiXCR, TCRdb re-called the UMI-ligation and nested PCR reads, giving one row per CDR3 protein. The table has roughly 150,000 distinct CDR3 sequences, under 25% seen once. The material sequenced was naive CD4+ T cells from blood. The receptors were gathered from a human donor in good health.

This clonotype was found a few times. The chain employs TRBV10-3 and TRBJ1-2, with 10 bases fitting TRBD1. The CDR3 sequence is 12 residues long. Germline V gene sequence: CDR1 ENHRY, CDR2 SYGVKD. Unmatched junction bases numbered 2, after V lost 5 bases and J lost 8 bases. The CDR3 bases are TGTGCCATCAGTAGGGACAGGGGCGGCTACACCTTC. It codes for CAISRDRGGYTF.

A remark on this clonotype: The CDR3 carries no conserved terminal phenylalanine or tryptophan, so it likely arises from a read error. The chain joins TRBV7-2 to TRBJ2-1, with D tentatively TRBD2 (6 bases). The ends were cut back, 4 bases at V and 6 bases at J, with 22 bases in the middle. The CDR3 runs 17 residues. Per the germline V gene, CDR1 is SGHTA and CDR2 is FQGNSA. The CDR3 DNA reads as TGTGCCAGCAGCTCACGCCCGGGCCACGGGACTCCCAATGAGCAGTTCTCC. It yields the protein CASSSRPGHGTPNEQFS.

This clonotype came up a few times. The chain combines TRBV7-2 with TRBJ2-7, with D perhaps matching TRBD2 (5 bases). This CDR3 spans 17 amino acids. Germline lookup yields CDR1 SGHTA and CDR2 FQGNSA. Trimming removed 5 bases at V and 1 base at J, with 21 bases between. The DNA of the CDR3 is TGTGCCAGCAGCCCCGGAACCTTCCGGACTGGTTCCTACGAGCAGTACTTC. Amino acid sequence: CASSPGTFRTGSYEQYF.

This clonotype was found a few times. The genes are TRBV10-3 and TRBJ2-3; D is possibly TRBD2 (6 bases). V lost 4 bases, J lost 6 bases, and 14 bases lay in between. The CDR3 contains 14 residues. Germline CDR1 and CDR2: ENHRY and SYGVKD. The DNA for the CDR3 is TGTGCCATCAGTGTTTCGGGAGTCACCGATACGCAGTATTTT. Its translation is CAISVSGVTDTQYF.

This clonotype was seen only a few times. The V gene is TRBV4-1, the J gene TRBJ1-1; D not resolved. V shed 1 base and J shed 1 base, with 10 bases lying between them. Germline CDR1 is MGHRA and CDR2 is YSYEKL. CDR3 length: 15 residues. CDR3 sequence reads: CASSQGVRSNTEAFF. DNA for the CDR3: TGCGCCAGCAGCCAAGGCGTGAGGTCGAACACTGAAGCTTTCTTT.

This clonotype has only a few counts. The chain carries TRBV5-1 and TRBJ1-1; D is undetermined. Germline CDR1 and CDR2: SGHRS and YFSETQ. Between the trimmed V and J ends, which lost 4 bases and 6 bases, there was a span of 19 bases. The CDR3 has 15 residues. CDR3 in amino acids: CASSPRAAEGSEAFF. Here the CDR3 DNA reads TGCGCCAGCAGCCCGAGAGCTGCGGAGGGATCTGAAGCTTTCTTT. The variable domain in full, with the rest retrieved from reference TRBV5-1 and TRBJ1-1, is KAGVTQTPRYLIKTRGQQVTLSCSPISGHRSVSWYQQTPGQGLQFLFEYFSETQRNKGNFPGRFSGRQFSNSRSEMNVSTLELGDSALYLCASSPRAAEGSEAFFGQGTRLTVV.

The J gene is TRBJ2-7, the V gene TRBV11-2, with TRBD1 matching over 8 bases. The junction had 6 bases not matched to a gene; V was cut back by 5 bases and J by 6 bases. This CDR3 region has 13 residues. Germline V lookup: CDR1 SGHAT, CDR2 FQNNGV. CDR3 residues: CASSTGQGAEQYF. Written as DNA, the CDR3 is TGTGCCAGCAGCACAGGACAGGGTGCCGAGCAGTACTTC.

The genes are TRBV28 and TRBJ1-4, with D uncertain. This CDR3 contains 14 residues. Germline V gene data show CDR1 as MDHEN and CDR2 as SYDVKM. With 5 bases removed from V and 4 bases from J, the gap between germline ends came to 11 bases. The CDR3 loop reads CASSLTEFNEKLFF. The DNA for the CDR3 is TGTGCCAGCAGTCTAACAGAGTTTAATGAAAAACTGTTTTTT.

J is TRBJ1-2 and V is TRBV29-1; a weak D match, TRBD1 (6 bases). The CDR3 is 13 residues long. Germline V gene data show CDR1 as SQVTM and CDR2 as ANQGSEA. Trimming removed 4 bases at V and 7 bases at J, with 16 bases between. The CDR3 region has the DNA TGCAGCGTTGGACGCTACCAGGGGCTTGGCTACACCTTC. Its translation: CSVGRYQGLGYTF.

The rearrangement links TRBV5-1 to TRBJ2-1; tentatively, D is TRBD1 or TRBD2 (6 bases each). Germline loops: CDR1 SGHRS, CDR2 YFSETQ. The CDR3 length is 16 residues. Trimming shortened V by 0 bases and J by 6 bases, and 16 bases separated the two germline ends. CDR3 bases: TGCGCCAGCAGCTTGGGAGGGGGGACACTTTTCAATGAGCAGTTCTTC. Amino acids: CASSLGGGTLFNEQFF.

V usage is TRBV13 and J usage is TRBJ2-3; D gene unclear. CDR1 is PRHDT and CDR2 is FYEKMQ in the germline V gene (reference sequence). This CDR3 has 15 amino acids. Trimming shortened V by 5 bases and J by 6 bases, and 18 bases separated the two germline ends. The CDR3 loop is CASSPGQGRHDTQYF. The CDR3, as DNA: TGTGCCAGCAGCCCCGGCCAAGGCCGACATGATACGCAGTATTTT. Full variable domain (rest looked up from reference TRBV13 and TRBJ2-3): AAGVIQSPRHLIKEKRETATLKCYPIPRHDTVYWYQQGPGQDPQFLISFYEKMQSDKGSIPDRFSAQQFSDYHSELNMSSLELGDSALYFCASSPGQGRHDTQYFGPGTRLTVL.

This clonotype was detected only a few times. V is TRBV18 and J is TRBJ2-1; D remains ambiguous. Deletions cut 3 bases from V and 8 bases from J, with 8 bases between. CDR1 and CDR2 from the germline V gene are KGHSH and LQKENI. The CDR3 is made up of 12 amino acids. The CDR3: CASSPGVDEQFF. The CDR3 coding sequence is TGTGCCAGCTCACCCGGAGTGGATGAGCAGTTCTTC.

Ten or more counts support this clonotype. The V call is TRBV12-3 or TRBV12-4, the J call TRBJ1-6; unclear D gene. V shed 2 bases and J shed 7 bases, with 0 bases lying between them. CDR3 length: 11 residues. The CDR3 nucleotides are TGTGCCAGCAGTTTAAATTCACCCCTCCACTTT. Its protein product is CASSLNSPLHF.

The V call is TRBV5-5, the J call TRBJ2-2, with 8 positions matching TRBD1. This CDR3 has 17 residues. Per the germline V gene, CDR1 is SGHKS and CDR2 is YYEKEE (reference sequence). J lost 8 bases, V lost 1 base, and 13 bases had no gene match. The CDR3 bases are TGTGCCAGCAGCTTGCCTTCTATGACAGGGGTGTCGGGGGAGCTGTTTTTT. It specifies CASSLPSMTGVSGELFF. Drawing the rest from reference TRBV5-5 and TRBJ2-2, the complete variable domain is DAGVTQSPTHLIKTRGQQVTLRCSPISGHKSVSWYQQVLGQGPQFIFQYYEKEERGRGNFPDRFSARQFPNYSSELNVNALLLGDSALYLCASSLPSMTGVSGELFFGEGSRLTVL.

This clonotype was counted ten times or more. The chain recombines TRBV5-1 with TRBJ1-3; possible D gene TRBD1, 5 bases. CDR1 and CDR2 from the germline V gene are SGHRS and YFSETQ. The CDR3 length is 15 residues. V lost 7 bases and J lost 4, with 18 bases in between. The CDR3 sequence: CASSLGTASGNTIYF. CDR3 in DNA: TGCGCCAGCTCCCTGGGGACGGCAAGCGGAAACACCATATATTTT.